These 14 T cell receptor beta chains were sequenced from one sample in a study of blood T cell repertoires in COVID-19. Sequenced by immunoSEQ multiplex PCR; TCRdb stores in-frame clones only, minus some. The sample has roughly 230,000 clones, approximately 88% seen once. Specimen: peripheral blood. The receptor source for this set is a man in his forties or fifties with acute or convalescent COVID-19.

This rearrangement joins TRBV6-5 to TRBJ1-2; D gene uncertain. The CDR3 consists of 12 residues. The germline CDR1 and CDR2 sequences are MNHEY and SVGAGI. V shed 6 bases and J shed 8 bases, with 13 bases lying between them. The CDR3 DNA reads TGTGCCAGCAGGTTCCCCCAGGCGGGCTACACCTTC. Translated: CASRFPQAGYTF.

The rearrangement uses TRBV19 and TRBJ2-2; 9 positions match TRBD1. Germline assignment: CDR1 LNHDA and CDR2 SQIVND (reference sequence). This CDR3 has 14 amino acids. With 3 bases clipped from V and 9 bases from J, the junction kept 5 bases outside the gene matches. CDR3 DNA sequence: TGTGCCAGTAGTATCGGGACAGGGTCCCGGGAGCTGTTTTTT. Protein product: CASSIGTGSRELFF.

Turning to this clone: A far larger clone lies a single base away; this is likely a read error. V and J are TRBV7-3 and TRBJ2-1, with D possibly matching TRBD2 (5 bases). With 5 bases removed from V and 0 bases from J, the gap between germline ends came to 11 bases. This CDR3 spans 15 amino acids. CDR1 and CDR2 (germline): SGHTA, FQGTGA. The CDR3 DNA reads as TGTGCCAGCAGCCAGGACTTGAGCTCCTACAATGAGCAGTTCTTC. Translating gives CASSQDLSSYNEQFF. The full variable domain, completed using reference TRBV7-3 and TRBJ2-1, is GAGVSQTPSNKVTEKGKYVELRCDPISGHTALYWYRQSLGQGPEFLIYFQGTGAADDSGLPNDRFFAVRPEGSVSTLKIQRTERGDSAVYLCASSQDLSSYNEQFFGPGTRLTVL.

The chain carries TRBV29-1 and TRBJ2-3, with 10 bases that match TRBD1. From germline, CDR1 is SQVTM and CDR2 ANQGSEA. The V gene end was trimmed by 5 bases and the J gene end by 6 bases; junction bases not matched to a gene: 8. The CDR3 has 14 residues. The CDR3 is CSVRQGAMDDTQYF. Here the CDR3 DNA reads TGCAGCGTTCGACAGGGGGCCATGGATGATACGCAGTATTTT.

The gene calls are TRBV30 and TRBJ2-7, with D possibly being TRBD2 (6 bases). The CDR3 runs 17 residues. With 2 bases removed from V and 0 bases from J, the gap between germline ends came to 20 bases. CDR1 and CDR2 from the germline V gene are GTSNPN and SVGIG (reference sequence). In nucleotides, the CDR3 is TGTGCCTGGAGTTTATCTCCCACTAGCCCCCGCTCCTACGAGCAGTACTTC. Protein: CAWSLSPTSPRSYEQYF.

This rearrangement joins TRBV5-8 to TRBJ2-1, with D perhaps matching TRBD2 (6 bases). This CDR3 contains 16 residues. With 2 bases removed from V and 5 bases from J, the gap between germline ends came to 17 bases. Germline lookup yields CDR1 SGHTS and CDR2 YDEGEE. CDR3 in DNA: TGTGCCAGCAGCTTTTTCGTCGGGGGAGCGAACAATGAGCAGTTCTTC. Its translation: CASSFFVGGANNEQFF. The complete variable domain, with remaining parts taken from reference TRBV5-8 and TRBJ2-1, reads EAGVTQSPTHLIKTRGQQATLRCSPISGHTSVYWYQQALGLGLQFLLWYDEGEERNRGNFPPRFSGRQFPNYSSELNVNALELEDSALYLCASSFFVGGANNEQFFGPGTRLTVL.

J is TRBJ2-1 and V is TRBV7-2; D remains ambiguous. Germline values: CDR1 SGHTA, CDR2 FQGNSA. This CDR3 is built from 13 residues. V gave up 1 base and J gave up 4 bases, with 5 bases separating them. The CDR3: CASSLVSYNEQFF. The CDR3 region has the DNA TGTGCCAGCAGCTTAGTCTCTTACAATGAGCAGTTCTTC. Using reference TRBV7-2 and TRBJ2-1 for the parts outside the CDR3, the full variable domain is GAGVSQSPSNKVTEKGKDVELRCDPISGHTALYWYRQSLGQGLEFLIYFQGNSAPDKSGLPSDRFSAERTGGSVSTLTIQRTQQEDSAVYLCASSLVSYNEQFFGPGTRLTVL.

The rearrangement joins TRBV7-2 to TRBJ1-4; D unresolved. The germline gives CDR1 SGHTA, CDR2 FQGNSA. This CDR3 has 17 amino acids. Trimming took 1 base from V and 4 from J, leaving 16 bases between them. CDR3 residues: CASSLGVGGLSNEKLFF. The DNA of the CDR3 is TGTGCCAGCAGCTTAGGAGTAGGAGGGCTTAGTAATGAAAAACTGTTTTTT.

This clone was counted once. The gene calls are TRBV6-5 and TRBJ2-2, with unresolved D. Germline V gives CDR1 MNHEY, CDR2 SVGAGI. CDR3 size: 11 residues. V was clipped by 10 bases and J by 4 bases, with 7 bases between them. The CDR3 sequence: CATSGTGELFF. CDR3 bases: TGTGCCACTTCCGGCACCGGGGAGCTGTTTTTT.

This chain uses TRBV6-6 with TRBJ2-4, with TRBD1 as a possible D gene (5 bases). CDR3 length: 14 residues. Germline CDR1 is MNHNY and CDR2 is SVGAGI (reference sequence). Trimming cost V 8 bases and J 6 bases, with 17 bases left between them. For the CDR3, the DNA is TGTGCCAGCCGCTTGGATTTAAGGGGAAACATTCAGTACTTC. Protein sequence: CASRLDLRGNIQYF.

The chain combines TRBV28 with TRBJ1-4, with D possibly matching TRBD1 (5 bases). Deletions cut 2 bases from V and 3 bases from J, with 19 bases between. Germline V gives CDR1 MDHEN, CDR2 SYDVKM. The CDR3 consists of 18 residues. CDR3 nucleotide sequence: TGTGCCAGCAGTTTACAAGGCCAGGGTAATATAGCTAATGAAAAACTGTTTTTT. Residues: CASSLQGQGNIANEKLFF.

In this sample, this clone turned up a few times. V gene TRBV4-2 combines with J gene TRBJ1-1; D perhaps matches TRBD1 (6 bases). The CDR3 spans 14 residues. Trimming removed 4 bases at V and 6 bases at J, with 15 bases between. Germline V gene sequence: CDR1 LGHNA, CDR2 YNFKEQ. DNA for the CDR3: TGTGCCAGCAGCCGGTACACAGGGAGCGCTGAAGCTTTCTTT. Translation gives CASSRYTGSAEAFF.

This sequence joins TRBV27 and TRBJ2-7, with 7 bases fitting TRBD1. The CDR3 is 16 amino acids. Losses at the gene ends were 8 bases for V and 0 bases for J; bases not matched to a gene: 13. Germline loops: CDR1 MNHEY, CDR2 SMNVEV (reference sequence). CDR3 sequence: CASGPFRDSSSYEQYF. Here the CDR3 DNA reads TGTGCCAGCGGTCCTTTTAGGGACAGCAGCTCCTACGAGCAGTACTTC.

The rearrangement joins TRBV28 to TRBJ2-1; no firm D call. Trimming stripped 3 bases from V and 2 bases from J, with 8 bases between. Germline lookup yields CDR1 MDHEN and CDR2 SYDVKM. CDR3 length: 14 residues. CDR3 region: CASSFPSAYNEQFF. The CDR3 bases are TGTGCCAGCAGTTTTCCCTCGGCCTACAATGAGCAGTTCTTC.